Sequencing of this TCR beta chain was carried out in a study of response to subunit inactivated influenza vaccine. Regarding the study as a whole: Each seasonal flu vaccination may recruit only limited new T cells, authors suggested.

This clonotype appeared many times. Its antigen is undetermined. Germline V gene lookup returns CDR1 SGDLS and CDR2 YYNGEE. V shed 6 bases and J shed 1 base, with 13 bases lying between them. The CDR3 runs to 14 residues. A single record per CDR3 protein comes from TCRdb applying MiXCR to the RT-PCR reads. Found here are more than 400,000 distinct CDR3 sequences, approximately 7.7% of them singletons; the top ten hold 10% to 15%. This chain links TRBV9 with TRBJ2-5; D is tentatively TRBD1 or TRBD2 (5 bases each). Source: PBMCs from blood, taken around 2 years after vaccination. The clonotype was recovered from a man between 50 and 70 years old who received an inactivated influenza vaccine. DNA of the CDR3: TGTGCCAGCAACGAGGGCAGGGTCCAAGAGACCCAGTACTTC. This translates into CASNEGRVQETQYF.